This T cell receptor (beta chain) was sequenced for a study of shared clonotypes between healthy human individuals. Clones were sequenced by immunoSEQ multiplex PCR, and TCRdb holds only the in-frame ones, with some missing. The sample lists hundreds of thousands of clones, about 76% occurring once. This CDR3 comprises 16 residues. Everyone who donated was a Caucasian adult who lived in Nashville, Tennessee. The V and J genes are TRBV8-2 and TRBJ1-1; the table assigns TRBD1, which was not confirmed against the DNA. TRBV8-2 is described as a pseudogene. The source of this sequence is a woman in her 40s in good health. Some clones in this sample may be carry-over from other donors' samples. The sequencing input was PBMCs. The CDR3: CGSDIRRHSVDTEASF. The CDR3 DNA reads TGTGGCAGTGACATACGTAGACACTCTGTCGACACTGAAGCTTCCTTT.